The sequence of this T cell receptor beta chain was determined in a study of glioma-infiltrating T cells. Study-wide points: Non-neoplastic patients had below-expected tissue-blood divergence, while all gliomas exceeded expectation. CDR3 overlap between tissue and blood was very small.

On this clonotype itself: Its antigen is unknown.

Germline V lookup: CDR1 SGHTA, CDR2 FQGTGA. Trimming removed 2 bases from V and 2 bases from J; junction bases left unmatched: 3. CDR3 size: 17 residues. Using RNA template, CDR3s of TCR alpha and beta were amplified with iRepertoire arm-PCR. One-step reverse transcription and amplification started from approximately 100-400 ng of tissue mRNA or PBMC total RNA. Using its own MiXCR run on the multiplex PCR reads, TCRdb lists one record per CDR3 protein. The table has about 140,000 distinct CDR3 sequences, 39% seen once. The clonotype comes from a human donor with low-grade glioma or glioblastoma, undergoing nonglioma brain surgery, or in good health (not recorded which). V and J are TRBV7-3 and TRBJ2-1; 13 nucleotides agree with TRBD2. The specimen sequenced was glioma tissue, nonneoplastic brain tissue, or PBMCs (not recorded which). Written as DNA, the CDR3 is TGTGCCAGCAGCTTAGAGGGACTAGCGGGACCCTACAATGAGCAGTTCTTC. Protein sequence: CASSLEGLAGPYNEQFF.